This T cell receptor (beta chain) came from a study of beta chain features in type 1 diabetes. Study outcomes and limitations: Cells carrying high TCR expression could end up over-represented when cDNA is sequenced. The study notes PCR might favor shorter templates equally in patients and controls. Here, the possible influence of HLA type (on TCRB rearrangement) remained unresolved.

CDR3 length: 16 residues. V trimming: 2 bases; J trimming: 5 bases; junction bases outside the gene matches: 11. Germline V gene data show CDR1 as SGDLS and CDR2 as YYNGEE. Isolated RNA was reverse transcribed in full, so expressed TCRB transcripts were sequenced. Profiling relied on immunoSEQ multiplex PCR, and the TCRdb table lists in-frame clones only, not all of them. Of tens of thousands of clones in the sample, about 61% were seen once. As for this clone: The target antigen is unknown.

The chain joins TRBV9 to TRBJ2-5, with TRBD1 matching 8 bases. Material: Tregs from blood. The clonotype comes from a woman aged 18-30 years in good health. CDR3 protein: CASSVSISGGRETQYF. The CDR3 nucleotides read TGTGCCAGCAGCGTTTCTATTTCAGGGGGCAGGGAGACCCAGTACTTC.